Listed below are T cell receptor beta chains from one sample, sequenced in a study of Ad26.COV2.S vaccination and SARS-CoV-2 variants. The repertoire was sequenced with immunoSEQ multiplex PCR; TCRdb's copy has only in-frame clones and lacks some. The table lists 120,000 to 150,000 clones, 86% of them singletons. Sequenced material: peripheral blood, taken after recovery from COVID-19. Every receptor here comes from a human donor who had recovered from COVID-19. The CDR3 runs from the conserved cysteine through the conserved F or W. The D gene is left open where the match is weak. Size tells how often a clone was seen (once, few, many) or the class of an expanded clone, and some rows leave it out.

clone_size: once; v_call: TRBV28; d_call: NA; cdr3_length: 15; j_call: TRBJ2-6; cdr3_aa: CASSLSGPGANVLTF; cdr3_nt: TGTGCCAGCAGTTTAAGCGGGCCGGGGGCCAACGTCCTGACTTTC
clone_size: NA; v_call: TRBV10-3; d_call: NA; cdr3_length: 15; j_call: TRBJ2-1; cdr3_aa: CAISESGGAGNEQFF; cdr3_nt: TGTGCCATCAGTGAGTCGGGCGGGGCCGGGAATGAGCAGTTCTTC
clone_size: NA; v_call: TRBV19; d_call: NA; cdr3_length: 17; j_call: TRBJ2-7; cdr3_aa: CASSILHSGHLPYEQYF; cdr3_nt: TGTGCCAGTAGTATACTACATTCGGGACACCTTCCCTACGAGCAGTACTTC
clone_size: NA; v_call: TRBV11-3; d_call: TRBD2; cdr3_length: 15; j_call: TRBJ2-1; cdr3_aa: CASSIGRGGHNEQFF; cdr3_nt: TGTGCCAGCAGCATCGGTCGGGGGGGCCACAATGAGCAGTTCTTC
clone_size: once; v_call: TRBV6-2/TRBV6-3; d_call: NA; cdr3_length: 16; j_call: TRBJ1-1; cdr3_aa: CASSYGIYSGSTEAFF; cdr3_nt: TGTGCCAGCAGTTACGGGATTTACTCGGGGAGCACTGAAGCTTTCTTT
clone_size: NA; v_call: TRBV28; d_call: TRBD2; cdr3_length: 20; j_call: TRBJ2-5; cdr3_aa: CASSLLLPTKAGGLGETQYF; cdr3_nt: TGTGCCAGCAGTTTGCTCTTACCCACCAAGGCGGGGGGGCTCGGGGAGACCCAGTACTTC
clone_size: NA; v_call: TRBV5-6; d_call: NA; cdr3_length: 16; j_call: TRBJ2-5; cdr3_aa: CASSLEAAGAQETQYF; cdr3_nt: TGTGCCAGCAGCTTGGAGGCGGCAGGAGCCCAAGAGACCCAGTACTTC
clone_size: NA; v_call: TRBV9; d_call: NA; cdr3_length: 12; j_call: TRBJ1-2; cdr3_aa: CASTGTNYGYTF; cdr3_nt: TGTGCCAGCACCGGGACAAACTATGGCTACACCTTC
clone_size: NA; v_call: TRBV18; d_call: TRBD1; cdr3_length: 14; j_call: TRBJ2-7; cdr3_aa: CASSGQGRDYEQYF; cdr3_nt: TGTGCCAGCTCAGGACAGGGAAGGGACTACGAGCAGTACTTC
clone_size: NA; v_call: TRBV7-9; d_call: NA; cdr3_length: 15; j_call: TRBJ1-1; cdr3_aa: CASSQYDGMRTEAFF; cdr3_nt: TGTGCCAGCAGCCAATACGATGGGATGAGAACTGAAGCTTTCTTT
clone_size: few; v_call: TRBV6-6; d_call: TRBD1; cdr3_length: 16; j_call: TRBJ1-4; cdr3_aa: CASRKDRGRMDEKLFF; cdr3_nt: TGTGCCAGCAGAAAGGACAGGGGGCGAATGGATGAAAAACTGTTTTTT
clone_size: NA; v_call: TRBV4-3; d_call: TRBD1; cdr3_length: 16; j_call: TRBJ1-4; cdr3_aa: CASSQDYAGGNEKLFF; cdr3_nt: TGCGCCAGCAGCCAAGATTATGCAGGGGGCAACGAAAAACTGTTTTTT
clone_size: few; v_call: TRBV14; d_call: NA; cdr3_length: 15; j_call: TRBJ2-7; cdr3_aa: CASSPAGSLGYEQYF; cdr3_nt: TGTGCCAGCTCCCCCGCAGGGTCCCTAGGCTACGAGCAGTACTTC
clone_size: NA; v_call: TRBV4-3; d_call: NA; cdr3_length: 16; j_call: TRBJ1-3; cdr3_aa: CASSQDSRSSGNTIYF; cdr3_nt: TGCGCCAGCAGCCAAGATTCCAGGAGCTCTGGAAACACCATATATTTT
clone_size: NA; v_call: TRBV19; d_call: NA; cdr3_length: 15; j_call: TRBJ1-2; cdr3_aa: CASSKTTDTGYGYTF; cdr3_nt: TGTGCCAGTAGTAAAACGACCGATACGGGCTATGGCTACACCTTC
clone_size: NA; v_call: TRBV3-1/TRBV3-2; d_call: NA; cdr3_length: 15; j_call: TRBJ1-6; cdr3_aa: CASSQAGTVGSPLHF; cdr3_nt: TGTGCCAGCAGCCAAGCTGGGACTGTAGGTTCACCCCTCCACTTT
clone_size: NA; v_call: TRBV15; d_call: NA; cdr3_length: 15; j_call: TRBJ2-5; cdr3_aa: CATRERNPYQETQYF; cdr3_nt: TGTGCCACCCGAGAACGGAACCCGTACCAAGAGACCCAGTACTTC
clone_size: NA; v_call: TRBV28; d_call: NA; cdr3_length: 15; j_call: TRBJ1-4; cdr3_aa: CASRGGTATNEKLFF; cdr3_nt: TGTGCCAGCAGGGGGGGGACGGCAACTAATGAAAAACTGTTTTTT
clone_size: once; v_call: TRBV11-3; d_call: NA; cdr3_length: 14; j_call: TRBJ2-7; cdr3_aa: CASSFSRGRYEQYF; cdr3_nt: TGTGCCAGCAGCTTCTCCAGGGGGAGGTACGAGCAGTACTTC
clone_size: NA; v_call: TRBV3-1/TRBV3-2; d_call: NA; cdr3_length: 15; j_call: TRBJ2-2; cdr3_aa: CASSSRQGSTGELFF; cdr3_nt: TGTGCCAGCAGCTCCCGGCAGGGGTCCACCGGGGAGCTGTTTTTT
clone_size: many; v_call: TRBV7-9; d_call: NA; cdr3_length: 12; j_call: TRBJ2-7; cdr3_aa: CASSPIGYEQYF; cdr3_nt: TGTGCCAGCAGCCCAATAGGGTACGAGCAGTACTTC
clone_size: NA; v_call: TRBV2; d_call: NA; cdr3_length: 14; j_call: TRBJ2-7; cdr3_aa: CASRRGQRSYEQYF; cdr3_nt: TGTGCCAGCAGGCGGGGACAGCGCTCCTACGAGCAGTACTTC
clone_size: NA; v_call: TRBV4-3; d_call: TRBD2; cdr3_length: 15; j_call: TRBJ2-7; cdr3_aa: CASSQGRGGAYEQYF; cdr3_nt: TGCGCCAGCAGCCAAGGGCGGGGGGGCGCGTACGAGCAGTACTTC
clone_size: once; v_call: TRBV6-2/TRBV6-3; d_call: NA; cdr3_length: 16; j_call: TRBJ1-2; cdr3_aa: CASSYLRTQLNYGYTF; cdr3_nt: TGTGCCAGCAGTTACTTGAGGACACAACTGAACTATGGCTACACCTTC
clone_size: NA; v_call: TRBV11-2; d_call: NA; cdr3_length: 12; j_call: TRBJ1-5; cdr3_aa: CASSRNHQPQHF; cdr3_nt: TGTGCCAGCAGCCGGAACCATCAGCCCCAGCATTTT
clone_size: NA; v_call: TRBV6-5; d_call: TRBD2; cdr3_length: 13; j_call: TRBJ2-3; cdr3_aa: CASSSVSGGPYYF; cdr3_nt: TGTGCCAGCAGTTCCGTGAGCGGGGGGCCTTACTATTTT
clone_size: NA; v_call: TRBV6-2/TRBV6-3; d_call: NA; cdr3_length: 17; j_call: TRBJ1-5; cdr3_aa: CASSLETRQAGIRPQHF; cdr3_nt: TGTGCCAGCAGCTTAGAGACCCGACAGGCTGGGATACGGCCCCAGCATTTT
clone_size: NA; v_call: TRBV4-3; d_call: TRBD2; cdr3_length: 17; j_call: TRBJ2-2; cdr3_aa: CASSQATSGVRAGELFF; cdr3_nt: TGCGCCAGCAGCCAAGCAACTAGCGGGGTGAGGGCCGGGGAGCTGTTTTTT
clone_size: few; v_call: TRBV3-1/TRBV3-2; d_call: NA; cdr3_length: 14; j_call: TRBJ1-6; cdr3_aa: CASSPLRDRSPLHF; cdr3_nt: TGTGCCAGCAGCCCACTCAGGGACCGTTCACCCCTCCACTTT
clone_size: NA; v_call: TRBV15; d_call: NA; cdr3_length: 14; j_call: TRBJ2-1; cdr3_aa: CATSSPSAANEQFF; cdr3_nt: TGTGCCACCAGCAGCCCTTCAGCGGCTAATGAGCAGTTCTTC
clone_size: few; v_call: TRBV11-3; d_call: TRBD2; cdr3_length: 15; j_call: TRBJ2-1; cdr3_aa: CASSLGLARIDEQFF; cdr3_nt: TGTGCCAGCAGCTTAGGACTAGCGAGGATCGATGAGCAGTTCTTC
clone_size: few; v_call: TRBV18; d_call: NA; cdr3_length: 16; j_call: TRBJ1-2; cdr3_aa: CASSPLPDMANYGYTF; cdr3_nt: TGTGCCAGCTCACCGCTCCCCGACATGGCTAACTATGGCTACACCTTC
clone_size: NA; v_call: TRBV5-4; d_call: NA; cdr3_length: 13; j_call: TRBJ1-2; cdr3_aa: CASSLRHSDGYTF; cdr3_nt: TGTGCCAGCAGCTTACGACATTCCGACGGCTACACCTTC
clone_size: NA; v_call: TRBV4-1; d_call: NA; cdr3_length: 14; j_call: TRBJ2-1; cdr3_aa: CASSQVGGQNEQFF; cdr3_nt: TGCGCCAGCAGCCAAGTGGGCGGGCAGAATGAGCAGTTCTTC
clone_size: NA; v_call: TRBV10-2; d_call: TRBD1; cdr3_length: 14; j_call: TRBJ2-7; cdr3_aa: CASTDRGRSYEQYF; cdr3_nt: TGCGCCAGCACCGACAGGGGGCGAAGCTACGAGCAGTACTTC
clone_size: NA; v_call: TRBV6-5; d_call: NA; cdr3_length: 16; j_call: TRBJ1-2; cdr3_aa: CASSLTPGLFSGGYTF; cdr3_nt: TGTGCCAGCAGTTTGACACCGGGCCTATTCTCCGGCGGCTACACCTTC